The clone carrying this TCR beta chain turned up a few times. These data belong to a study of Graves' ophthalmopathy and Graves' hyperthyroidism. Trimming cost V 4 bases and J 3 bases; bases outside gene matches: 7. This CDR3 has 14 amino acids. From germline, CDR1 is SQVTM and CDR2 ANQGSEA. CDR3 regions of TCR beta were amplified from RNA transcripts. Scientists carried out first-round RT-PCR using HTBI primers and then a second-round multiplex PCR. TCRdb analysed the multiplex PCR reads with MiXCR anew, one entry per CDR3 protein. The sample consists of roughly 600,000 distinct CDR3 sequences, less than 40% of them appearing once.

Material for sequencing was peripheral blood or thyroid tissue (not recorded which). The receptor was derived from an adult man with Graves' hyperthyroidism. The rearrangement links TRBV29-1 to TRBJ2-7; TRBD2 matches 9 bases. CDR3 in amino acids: CSVGGISGSYEQYF. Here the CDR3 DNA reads TGCAGCGTTGGGGGGATTAGCGGGAGCTACGAGCAGTACTTC.